The 20 T cell receptor beta chains presented below share a single source sample, sequenced in a study of T cell responses to AZD1222 COVID-19 vaccine. Profiled with immunoSEQ multiplex PCR; TCRdb holds only in-frame clones, not every one. The table has roughly 51,000 clones, about 90% seen once. The material was peripheral blood, obtained 28 days after the second AZD1222 dose. These receptors were taken from an adult who received the AZD1222 COVID-19 vaccine.

This sequence joins TRBV5-8 and TRBJ2-3; weak D call: TRBD2 (5 bases). V was cut by 0 bases and J by 0 bases, with 11 bases left in between. The CDR3 covers 16 residues. In germline, CDR1 is SGHTS, CDR2 YDEGEE. The CDR3: CASSLAYGGSTDTQYF. CDR3 bases: TGTGCCAGCAGCTTGGCGTATGGAGGTAGCACAGATACGCAGTATTTT.

The J gene is TRBJ2-2, the V gene TRBV11-3, with TRBD1 identical over 10 bases. Trimming removed 3 bases from V and 4 bases from J; junction bases left unmatched: 2. The V gene's germline CDR1 is SGHNT and CDR2 YENEEA. This CDR3 has 15 residues. The CDR3 is CASSFRQGATGELFF. The CDR3 nucleotides read TGTGCCAGCAGCTTTAGACAGGGGGCCACCGGGGAGCTGTTTTTT. Variable domain in full (rest from reference TRBV11-3 and TRBJ2-2): EAGVVQSPRYKIIEKKQPVAFWCNPISGHNTLYWYLQNLGQGPELLIRYENEEAVDDSQLPKDRFSAERLKGVDSTLKIQPAELGDSAVYLCASSFRQGATGELFFGEGSRLTVL.

This chain connects TRBV11-3 to TRBJ1-3; TRBD1 might be the D (5 bases). From germline, CDR1 is SGHNT and CDR2 YENEEA. Trimming left V 5 bases short and J 4 bases short, with 12 bases between. CDR3 length equals 14 residues. Here the CDR3 DNA reads TGTGCCAGCAGCCGCGGGACCGGAGGAAACACCATATATTTT. Translation gives CASSRGTGGNTIYF.

The rearrangement joins TRBV3-1 (or the pseudogene TRBV3-2) to TRBJ1-1, with TRBD1 matching over 8 bases. Germline V gene lookup returns CDR1 LGHDT and CDR2 YNNKEL (reference sequence). CDR3 length: 14 amino acids. V was clipped by 5 bases and J by 4 bases; unmatched bases: 6. The CDR3 loop is CASSSRQGSTEAFF. The CDR3 nucleotides are TGTGCCAGCAGCTCTAGACAGGGGAGCACTGAAGCTTTCTTT.

This rearrangement joins TRBV3-1 (or the pseudogene TRBV3-2) to TRBJ2-7; 8 bases match TRBD2. Germline V lookup: CDR1 LGHDT, CDR2 YNNKEL (reference sequence). V lost 4 bases to trimming and J lost 5 bases; unmatched junction nucleotides: 10. CDR3 length equals 15 residues. The CDR3 here is CASSRGLVYAHEQYF. The CDR3 region has the DNA TGTGCCAGCAGCCGGGGACTAGTGTACGCCCACGAGCAGTACTTC.

The chain couples TRBV11-3 to TRBJ1-1; D gene ambiguous. V gave up 5 bases and J gave up 1 base, with 8 bases separating them. This CDR3 has 13 residues. CDR1 is SGHNT and CDR2 is YENEEA in the germline V gene. The DNA for the CDR3 is TGTGCCAGCAGCCCGAGACCGAACACTGAAGCTTTCTTT. Translated, it gives CASSPRPNTEAFF.

The CDR3 sequence: CASRRQGVVGYTF. CDR3 bases: TGTGCCAGCAGACGCCAGGGGGTTGTGGGCTACACCTTC. J is TRBJ1-2 and V is TRBV12-3 or TRBV12-4, with TRBD1 matching over 7 bases. CDR3 length: 13 residues. V was pared by 6 bases and J by 8 bases, with 9 bases of the junction left unmatched.

This clone is classed as medium-sized. The rearrangement uses TRBV7-9 and TRBJ2-2; TRBD1 matches 7 bases. J gave up 2 bases and V 5 bases, and 5 bases lay outside the gene matches. This CDR3 has 15 residues. Germline V gene data show CDR1 as SEHNR and CDR2 as FQNEAQ (reference sequence). For the CDR3, the DNA is TGTGCCAGCAGCCCGGGACAGATCAACACCGGGGAGCTGTTTTTT. This translates into CASSPGQINTGELFF.

The chain carries TRBV11-3 and TRBJ1-1, with 7 bases that match TRBD1. The germline gives CDR1 SGHNT, CDR2 YENEEA. The CDR3 has 15 residues. After removal of 1 base from V and 1 base from J, the junction contained 3 bases not matched to a gene. The chain's CDR3 is CASSLGAGGNTEAFF. CDR3 nucleotide sequence: TGTGCCAGCAGCTTAGGGGCAGGGGGGAACACTGAAGCTTTCTTT.

The chain is built from TRBV21-1 and TRBJ2-1; the table's D gene call, TRBD2, was not cross checked with the DNA. TRBV21-1 has pseudogene status. The CDR3 covers 18 residues. CDR3 DNA: TGTGCCAGCAGCAAAGCGCAATTTGGGGGACTCCAAAACAATGAGCAGTTCTTC. This gives the protein CASSKAQFGGLQNNEQFF.

V is TRBV11-2 and J is TRBJ1-5; TRBD1 might be the D (5 bases). The CDR3 has 14 residues. Trimming left V 2 bases short and J 2 bases short, with 7 bases between. Germline V gene sequence: CDR1 SGHAT, CDR2 FQNNGV. This chain's CDR3 is CASSLQGGNQPQHF. In DNA form, the CDR3 reads TGTGCCAGCAGCTTACAAGGGGGCAATCAGCCCCAGCATTTT.

The chain joins TRBV11-2 to TRBJ2-3, with TRBD2 matching over 7 bases. After removal of 2 bases from V and 0 bases from J, the junction contained 5 bases not matched to a gene. From germline, CDR1 is SGHAT and CDR2 FQNNGV. The length of the CDR3 is 16 residues. CDR3 sequence (DNA): TGTGCCAGCAGCTTATATCCTAGCGGCAGCACAGATACGCAGTATTTT. Its protein is CASSLYPSGSTDTQYF.

V and J are TRBV9 and TRBJ2-2, with 8 bases that match TRBD2. This CDR3 is built from 15 residues. Per germline, CDR1 SGDLS and CDR2 YYNGEE. After removal of 4 bases from V and 2 bases from J, the junction contained 4 bases not matched to a gene. CDR3 nucleotides: TGTGCCAGCAGCACCGGGACTAGTAACACCGGGGAGCTGTTTTTT. Protein product: CASSTGTSNTGELFF.

This chain uses TRBV21-1 with TRBJ2-7. TRBV21-1 is an annotated pseudogene. The CDR3 is made up of 17 amino acids. CDR3 in amino acids: CASSRGQATGGSYEQYF. The CDR3 DNA reads as TGTGCCAGCAGCCGAGGACAGGCCACGGGGGGCTCCTACGAGCAGTACTTC.

V and J are TRBV11-3 and TRBJ2-1; TRBD2 aligns across 8 bases. V shed 2 bases and J 7 bases; nucleotides not matched to a gene: 16. The CDR3 length is 18 residues. CDR1 and CDR2 from the germline V gene are SGHNT and YENEEA. In DNA, the CDR3 is TGTGCCAGCAGCTTACGAGGGGGGGGAGCGGGAGCGTGGAATGAGCAGTTCTTC. Translation gives CASSLRGGGAGAWNEQFF.

The rearrangement joins TRBV20-1 to TRBJ2-1; the D gene is possibly TRBD2 (6 bases). V dropped 3 bases and J dropped 4 bases, with 19 bases sitting between them. CDR3 length equals 16 residues. The germline CDR1 and CDR2 sequences are DFQATT and SNEGSKA (reference sequence). The CDR3 here is CSASMGGGSIYNEQFF. CDR3 in DNA: TGCAGTGCTAGTATGGGCGGAGGGTCCATTTACAATGAGCAGTTCTTC.

The chain couples TRBV27 to TRBJ2-1; D is ambiguous. V lost 7 bases, J lost 12 bases, and 16 bases lay in between. Germline CDR1 reads MNHEY; CDR2 reads SMNVEV (reference sequence). The CDR3 contains 12 residues. The CDR3 sequence: CASTSSRTTQFF. The CDR3 nucleotides are TGTGCCAGCACGTCCTCGCGGACGACGCAGTTCTTC.

This clone has a single count. The chain recombines TRBV6-5 with TRBJ1-1; 7 bases are shared with TRBD1. CDR3 length equals 13 residues. Germline CDR1 and CDR2: MNHEY and SVGAGI. V shed 4 bases, J shed 3 bases, and the junction held 2 bases outside the gene matches. CDR3 DNA sequence: TGTGCCAGCAGTTTCGGGACAGACACTGAAGCTTTCTTT. It is translated as CASSFGTDTEAFF.

CDR3 nucleotide sequence: TGTGCCAGCAGCTTAAATCCAGGGGCAGGGAATCAGCCCCAGCATTTT. Translation gives CASSLNPGAGNQPQHF. This chain joins TRBV7-2 and TRBJ1-5, with a possible D match to TRBD1 (6 bases). This CDR3 contains 16 residues. Between the trimmed V and J ends, which lost 2 bases and 4 bases, there was a span of 15 bases. The germline gives CDR1 SGHTA, CDR2 FQGNSA.

V gene TRBV15 combines with J gene TRBJ2-7; D gene ambiguous. Trimming left V 5 bases short and J 4 bases short, with 15 bases between. This CDR3 has 14 amino acids. Germline V gives CDR1 LNHNV, CDR2 YYDKDF (reference sequence). DNA for the CDR3: TGTGCCACCAGCGCAATGGACGGAAGATACGAGCAGTACTTC. Amino acid sequence: CATSAMDGRYEQYF.